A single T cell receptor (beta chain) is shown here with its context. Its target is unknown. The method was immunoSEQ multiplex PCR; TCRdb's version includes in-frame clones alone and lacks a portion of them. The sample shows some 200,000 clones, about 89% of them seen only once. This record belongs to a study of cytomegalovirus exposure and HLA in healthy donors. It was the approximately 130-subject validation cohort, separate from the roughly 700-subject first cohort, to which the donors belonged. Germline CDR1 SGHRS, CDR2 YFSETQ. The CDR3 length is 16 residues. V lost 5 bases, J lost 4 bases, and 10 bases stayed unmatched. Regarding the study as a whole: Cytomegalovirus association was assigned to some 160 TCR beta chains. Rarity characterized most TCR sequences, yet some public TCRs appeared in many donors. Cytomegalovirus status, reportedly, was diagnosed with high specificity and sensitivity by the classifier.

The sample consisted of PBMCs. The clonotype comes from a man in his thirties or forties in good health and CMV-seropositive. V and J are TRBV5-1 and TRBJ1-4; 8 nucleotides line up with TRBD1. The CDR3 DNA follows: TGCGCCAGCAGTCTCGCCCCAGGGGGCGGTAATGAAAAACTGTTTTTT. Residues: CASSLAPGGGNEKLFF.